These 7 T cell receptor beta chains were sequenced from one sample in a study of CXCR3-negative and CXCR3-positive naive CD8 T cells. The study made its TRB cDNA libraries by 5' RACE, adding UMI labels. TCRdb re-called the 5' RACE reads; every CDR3 protein appears as one record, without DNA. In all, the sample yields under 50,000 distinct CDR3 sequences. The sample consisted of naive CXCR3- CD8+ T cells from blood. As to subset: CD45RO-CCR7+CD27+CD95- naive CD8+ T cells lacking CXCR3 (TNR3-). These receptors all stem from a human donor in good health. Some clones in this sample may be carry-over from other donors' samples.

V is TRBV28 and J is TRBJ2-5; TCRdb calls TRBD1, which cannot be checked without DNA. CDR3 size: 12 residues. Germline values: CDR1 MDHEN, CDR2 SYDVKM. The CDR3 is CATEDRQETQYF.

V usage is TRBV29-1 and J usage is TRBJ2-1; TCRdb's D call of TRBD1 is untestable without DNA. Germline CDR1 and CDR2: SQVTM and ANQGSEA. The CDR3 extends over 14 amino acids. The CDR3 sequence is CSVGRGQDSNEQFF.

The chain employs TRBV7-3 and TRBJ2-1. The CDR3 has 13 amino acids. Germline assignment: CDR1 SGHTA and CDR2 FQGTGA. This CDR3 is CASTEGGYNEQFF.

V usage is TRBV4-1 and J usage is TRBJ2-7. From germline, CDR1 is MGHRA and CDR2 YSYEKL. This CDR3 region has 15 residues. CDR3 protein: CASSQGTDSSYEQYF.

The rearrangement joins TRBV6-5 to TRBJ2-7; the TCRdb call, TRBD1, lacks DNA for checking. Germline V CDR1 and CDR2: MNHEY, SVGAGI. This CDR3 contains 16 residues. CDR3 residues: CASSPGTGSTSYEQYF.

The chain carries TRBV3-1 and TRBJ2-3; TCRdb reports TRBD1, a call that lacks DNA to check it against. Germline V gene sequence: CDR1 LGHDT, CDR2 YNNKEL (reference sequence). The CDR3 consists of 16 residues. This chain's CDR3 is CASSQDLGGPTDTQYF.

The chain combines TRBV3-1 with TRBJ2-7. This CDR3 has 14 residues. From germline, CDR1 is LGHDT and CDR2 YNNKEL (reference sequence). The CDR3 loop is CASSQESGTYEQYF.